These 28 T cell receptor beta chains were sequenced from one sample in a study of T-cell reconstitution after alpha-beta-depleted transplantation in children. Unique molecular identifiers were incorporated during preparation of the TCRbeta library. MiXCR was run by TCRdb on the PCR reads, yielding one entry per CDR3 protein. The sample lists about 980,000 distinct CDR3 sequences; less than 30% were seen once. Specimen: PBMCs, mostly from graft donor cells, collected 360 days after TCRalphabeta/CD19-depleted stem cell transplant. The origin of the receptors is a boy in the first two years of life who had a stem cell transplant for SCID, so the T cells may come from the graft donor.

This clonotype was counted between two and nine times. J is TRBJ2-5 and V is TRBV29-1, with 7 positions matching TRBD1. The J segment lost 2 bases and the V segment lost 8 bases, leaving 2 bases of the junction unmatched. Germline V lookup: CDR1 SQVTM, CDR2 ANQGSEA. The CDR3 has 11 amino acids. The CDR3 loop is CSSGQQETQYF. The CDR3 DNA follows: TGCAGCTCGGGACAGCAAGAGACCCAGTACTTC.

The genes are TRBV5-1 and TRBJ1-3; possibly TRBD1 for D (5 bases). Between the trimmed V and J ends, which lost 4 bases and 1 base, there was a span of 9 bases. The CDR3 spans 14 residues. Per the germline V gene, CDR1 is SGHRS and CDR2 is YFSETQ. This chain's CDR3 is CASSRDGSGNTIYF. CDR3 nucleotide sequence: TGCGCCAGCAGCCGGGACGGTTCTGGAAACACCATATATTTT. Filled out from reference TRBV5-1 and TRBJ1-3, the complete variable domain reads KAGVTQTPRYLIKTRGQQVTLSCSPISGHRSVSWYQQTPGQGLQFLFEYFSETQRNKGNFPGRFSGRQFSNSRSEMNVSTLELGDSALYLCASSRDGSGNTIYFGEGSWLTVV.

V and J are TRBV4-1 and TRBJ2-3; possibly TRBD2 for D (5 bases). V was shortened by 1 base and J by 0 bases, with 8 bases between the two germline ends. Per the germline V gene, CDR1 is MGHRA and CDR2 is YSYEKL. The CDR3 has 15 amino acids. The CDR3 DNA is TGCGCCAGCAGCCAAGTCCCGGGGAGCACAGATACGCAGTATTTT. Protein sequence: CASSQVPGSTDTQYF.

This clonotype was counted between two and nine times. J is TRBJ2-5 and V is TRBV15; 7 positions agree with TRBD1. After removal of 4 bases from V and 7 bases from J, the junction contained 6 bases not matched to a gene. The germline V gene encodes CDR1 LNHNV and CDR2 YYDKDF (reference sequence). This CDR3 spans 13 amino acids. The CDR3 DNA follows: TGTGCCACCAGCAACAGGGGTTTAGGGACCCAGTACTTC. Its protein product is CATSNRGLGTQYF.

The chain joins TRBV24-1 to TRBJ2-1; possible D gene TRBD2, 5 bases. The CDR3 covers 17 residues. Germline V gene data show CDR1 as KGHDR and CDR2 as SFDVKD. Trimming shortened V by 4 bases and J by 1 base, and 16 bases separated the two germline ends. DNA of the CDR3: TGTGCCACCAGTGACGGAGGTGTTACCACTTCCTACAATGAGCAGTTCTTC. Protein: CATSDGGVTTSYNEQFF.

The chain is built from TRBV10-3 and TRBJ2-1, with D perhaps matching TRBD2 (5 bases). The CDR3 covers 14 residues. The ends were cut back, 6 bases at V and 0 bases at J, with 9 bases in the middle. The germline gives CDR1 ENHRY, CDR2 SYGVKD. The CDR3 sequence: CAISGVSSYNEQFF. CDR3 nucleotide sequence: TGTGCCATCAGCGGGGTCAGCTCCTACAATGAGCAGTTCTTC.

This clonotype has a handful of counts. The CDR3 loop reads CASSLSTHSYEQYF. The CDR3 region has the DNA TGTGCCAGCAGTTTATCCACCCATTCCTACGAGCAGTACTTC. This chain connects TRBV27 to TRBJ2-7; no reliable D call. The CDR3 extends over 14 amino acids. CDR1 MNHEY and CDR2 SMNVEV come from the germline V gene (reference sequence). The V and J ends lost 0 bases and 1 base respectively, with 7 bases between them.

The chain carries TRBV19 and TRBJ1-5; D is perhaps TRBD1 (5 bases). The CDR3 totals 20 residues. The germline V and J ends were trimmed by 3 bases and 0 bases, with 24 bases remaining between them. CDR1 and CDR2 (germline): LNHDA, SQIVND (reference sequence). The DNA of the CDR3 is TGTGCCAGTAGTATTAGTTTTGGGGGGACGCTCTTTACTAGCAATCAGCCCCAGCATTTT. This translates into CASSISFGGTLFTSNQPQHF.

J is TRBJ1-3 and V is TRBV6-5; D possibly corresponds to TRBD1 (6 bases). CDR3 length: 15 amino acids. Germline loops: CDR1 MNHEY, CDR2 SVGAGI. Trimming removed 0 bases at V and 4 bases at J, with 10 bases between. CDR3 DNA sequence: TGTGCCAGCAGTTACTCGTTCAGGGGCGGAAACACCATATATTTT. This gives the protein CASSYSFRGGNTIYF.

The genes are TRBV4-2 and TRBJ1-1; D is uncertain. CDR3 length equals 12 residues. Trimming took off 6 bases at V and 4 bases at J, with 9 bases between the two ends. Germline lookup yields CDR1 LGHNA and CDR2 YNFKEQ. The CDR3 nucleotides read TGTGCCAGCAGTTGGGATCTCACTGAAGCTTTCTTT. This codes for CASSWDLTEAFF.

This clonotype was observed a few times. V is TRBV12-3 or TRBV12-4 and J is TRBJ2-7, with TRBD2 identical over 7 bases. With V trimmed by 6 bases and J by 2 bases, 4 bases remained unmatched. The CDR3 is made up of 13 amino acids. CDR3 region: CASREAGPYEQYF. The CDR3 coding sequence is TGTGCCAGCAGGGAAGCGGGGCCCTACGAGCAGTACTTC.

This chain links TRBV29-1 with TRBJ2-1, with TRBD1 as a possible D gene (6 bases). V lost 5 bases and J 0 bases, leaving 14 bases between the germline ends. Germline-derived CDR1 and CDR2 are SQVTM and ANQGSEA. The length of the CDR3 is 15 residues. The CDR3: CSVLGDKSSYNEQFF. In DNA form, the CDR3 reads TGCAGCGTTCTAGGGGACAAGAGCTCCTACAATGAGCAGTTCTTC.

This clonotype appeared a few times. This sequence joins TRBV12-3 or TRBV12-4 and TRBJ2-7; D is perhaps TRBD1 (6 bases). Trimming removed 5 bases at V and 0 bases at J, with 14 bases between. This CDR3 spans 15 amino acids. The chain's CDR3 is CASSTRDTSSYEQYF. CDR3 DNA: TGTGCCAGCAGTACCCGGGACACGAGCTCCTACGAGCAGTACTTC.

This chain joins TRBV12-3 or TRBV12-4 and TRBJ2-2; D not certain. The ends were cut back, 2 bases at V and 6 bases at J, with 4 bases in the middle. The CDR3 spans 12 residues. This CDR3 reads CASSLPAGELFF. The CDR3, as DNA: TGTGCCAGCAGTTTACCAGCCGGGGAGCTGTTTTTT.

This clonotype was detected many times. The chain joins TRBV28 to TRBJ2-1, with D perhaps TRBD1 (6 bases). Trimming removed 7 bases from V and 2 bases from J, with 18 bases in between. Germline CDR1 is MDHEN and CDR2 is SYDVKM. CDR3 length: 16 amino acids. The CDR3 protein is CASTPAQGMAYNEQFF. For the CDR3, the DNA is TGTGCCAGCACTCCCGCCCAGGGGATGGCCTACAATGAGCAGTTCTTC.

This clonotype has at least ten counts. The chain couples TRBV2 to TRBJ2-7; no definite D call. Trimming took off 4 bases at V and 6 bases at J, with 13 bases between the two ends. Germline loops: CDR1 SNHLY, CDR2 FYNNEI. This CDR3 has 13 residues. CDR3 residues: CASSVRDNGEQYF. The CDR3 bases are TGTGCCAGCAGTGTTCGAGACAACGGCGAGCAGTACTTC.

This clonotype turned up a few times. The chain recombines TRBV20-1 with TRBJ2-7; D perhaps matches TRBD2 (5 bases). This CDR3 comprises 13 residues. The germline V gene has CDR1 DFQATT and CDR2 SNEGSKA (reference sequence). V dropped 6 bases and J dropped 3 bases, with 15 bases sitting between them. DNA of the CDR3: TGCAGTGCACGAGGGCGCCCCCTCTACGAGCAGTACTTC. Its protein product is CSARGRPLYEQYF.

This clonotype was observed a few times. The V gene is TRBV20-1, the J gene TRBJ2-1, with TRBD2 matching over 7 bases. Unmatched junction bases numbered 11, after V lost 6 bases and J lost 9 bases. The CDR3 has 13 residues. Germline CDR1 reads DFQATT; CDR2 reads SNEGSKA (reference sequence). CDR3 loop: CSAPPYGGTEQFF. For the CDR3, the DNA is TGCAGTGCCCCGCCATACGGGGGGACTGAGCAGTTCTTC.

The J gene is TRBJ2-2, the V gene TRBV12-3 or TRBV12-4; 10 bases are shared with TRBD1. V lost 4 bases, J lost 1 base, and 3 bases stayed unmatched. The CDR3 is 16 amino acids. The CDR3 DNA reads as TGTGCCAGCAGTTCGGGGACAGGGGAGAACACCGGGGAGCTGTTTTTT. Translation gives CASSSGTGENTGELFF.

This clonotype was seen more than once but under ten times. V gene TRBV18 combines with J gene TRBJ2-2; 9 positions match TRBD1. The CDR3 loop spans 16 amino acids. Germline trimming cut 1 base from V and 5 bases from J; bases unmatched to any gene: 5. CDR1 and CDR2 from the germline V gene are KGHSH and LQKENI. CDR3 amino acids: CASSPRTGDTTGELFF. The CDR3 coding sequence is TGTGCCAGCTCACCACGGACAGGGGATACAACCGGGGAGCTGTTTTTT. The full variable domain, with the rest looked up from reference TRBV18 and TRBJ2-2, is NAGVMQNPRHLVRRRGQEARLRCSPMKGHSHVYWYRQLPEEGLKFMVYLQKENIIDESGMPKERFSAEFPKEGPSILRIQQVVRGDSAAYFCASSPRTGDTTGELFFGEGSRLTVL.

The chain couples TRBV7-8 to TRBJ2-7; D may be TRBD1 (5 bases). V was trimmed by 5 bases and J by 2 bases, leaving 10 bases between them. This CDR3 is 13 amino acids long. The V gene's germline CDR1 is SGHVS and CDR2 FQNEAQ. CDR3 coding DNA: TGTGCCAGCAGCACCAGGGTAGCCTACGAGCAGTACTTC. Translation gives CASSTRVAYEQYF.

The chain carries TRBV12-3 or TRBV12-4 and TRBJ2-6, with D unresolved. Between the trimmed V and J ends, which lost 3 bases and 1 base, there was a span of 7 bases. This CDR3 contains 15 residues. CDR3 loop: CASSLTESGANVLTF. The CDR3 nucleotides are TGTGCCAGCAGTTTGACGGAGTCTGGGGCCAACGTCCTGACTTTC.

This clonotype was seen a few times. This chain joins TRBV5-1 and TRBJ2-7, with TRBD1 identical over 9 bases. J was trimmed by 3 bases and V by 4 bases; bases with no gene match: 5. CDR1 is SGHRS and CDR2 is YFSETQ in the germline V gene. CDR3 length: 14 residues. CDR3 nucleotide sequence: TGCGCCAGCAGCGAAGACAGGGGGAACTACGAGCAGTACTTC. It specifies CASSEDRGNYEQYF.

A few counts support this clonotype. V usage is TRBV12-3 or TRBV12-4 and J usage is TRBJ2-5; TRBD2 might be the D (6 bases). Trimming removed 3 bases from V and 5 bases from J, with 13 bases in between. The CDR3 is made up of 14 amino acids. The CDR3 DNA sequence: TGTGCCAGCAGTTTGCTCACGGGAGAGGAGACCCAGTACTTC. Translation gives CASSLLTGEETQYF.

The CDR3 coding sequence is TGTGCCAGCAGTGTCGACAGGGAAGAGACCCAGTACTTC. Its translation is CASSVDREETQYF. The chain joins TRBV12-3 or TRBV12-4 to TRBJ2-5, with 7 bases matching TRBD1. The CDR3 totals 13 residues. V shed 5 bases, J shed 3 bases, and the junction held 3 bases outside the gene matches.

The sample holds many counts of this clonotype. The rearrangement uses TRBV18 and TRBJ2-7, with 10 bases identical to TRBD1. CDR1 KGHSH and CDR2 LQKENI come from the germline V gene. This CDR3 is built from 15 residues. Losses at the gene ends were 1 base for V and 2 bases for J; bases not matched to a gene: 2. This chain's CDR3 is CASSPQGQGPYEQYF. CDR3 sequence (DNA): TGTGCCAGCTCACCACAGGGACAGGGGCCCTACGAGCAGTACTTC.

The chain combines TRBV20-1 with TRBJ1-4, with TRBD1 identical over 7 bases. The junction had 9 bases not matched to a gene; V was cut back by 0 bases and J by 8 bases. The CDR3 consists of 15 residues. Per the germline V gene, CDR1 is DFQATT and CDR2 is SNEGSKA (reference sequence). The chain's CDR3 is CSARDHDRVGEKLFF. CDR3 nucleotides: TGCAGTGCTAGAGATCATGACAGGGTGGGGGAAAAACTGTTTTTT.

V gene TRBV15 combines with J gene TRBJ2-5; possible D gene TRBD1, 6 bases. The CDR3 consists of 16 residues. Germline V lookup: CDR1 LNHNV, CDR2 YYDKDF (reference sequence). V was trimmed by 5 bases and J by 9 bases, leaving 25 bases between them. CDR3 in amino acids: CATSGTVGARGGAQYF. In DNA, the CDR3 is TGTGCCACCAGCGGTACGGTGGGGGCCCGGGGCGGCGCCCAGTACTTC.